This TCR beta chain was obtained from a study of cytomegalovirus exposure and HLA in healthy donors. Study-wide results and caveats: An analysis that came later showed most CMV-associated TCR beta chains appearing HLA-restricted.

The CDR3 runs to 14 residues. CDR1 is SEHNR and CDR2 is FQNEAQ in the germline V gene (reference sequence). Among the donors, all were healthy bone marrow donors. Details on this clone: Its antigen remains unknown. One end of the junction varies from germline; a read error may be responsible.

PCR used 60 Vbeta primers and 13 Jbeta primers. Sequenced by immunoSEQ multiplex PCR; TCRdb stores in-frame clones only, minus some. The data show 150,000 to 200,000 clones, 60% to 85% seen once. The chain joins TRBV7-9 to TRBJ2-2, with a possible D match to TRBD1 (5 bases). Sequencing was done on a sample of PBMCs. The origin of this receptor is a woman between 25 and 40 years old in good health and CMV-seronegative. The chain's CDR3 is CSSSPTTGTGELFF. The CDR3 DNA sequence: TGTTCCAGCAGCCCCACCACAGGCACCGGGGAGCTGTTTTTT.